This TCR beta chain was observed in a study of shared T cell receptors in the human thymus. Germline V CDR1 and CDR2: LGHNA, YSLEER. The CDR3 spans 15 residues. V lost 4 bases and J lost 6, with 16 bases in between. Some clones are missing from TCRdb's copy, which holds only in-frame ones; the method was immunoSEQ multiplex PCR. The sample shows about 660,000 clones, around 87% of them seen only once. This same sample was also part of a study on human thymus T cells. As reported in that work: Those donating were healthy Finnish infants in corrective surgery for congenital heart defects. The source of the thymus tissue was resections taken during corrective heart surgery. Unrelated individuals had highly overlapping thymic repertoires, as reported in related research.

The chain employs TRBV4-3 and TRBJ2-1; perhaps TRBD2 as D (5 bases). Sequencing was performed on thymocytes. The clonotype comes from a boy under two years old with a congenital heart defect. The CDR3 reads CASSRGLVKVNEQFF. DNA of the CDR3: TGCGCCAGCAGCCGCGGGCTAGTGAAGGTCAATGAGCAGTTCTTC.